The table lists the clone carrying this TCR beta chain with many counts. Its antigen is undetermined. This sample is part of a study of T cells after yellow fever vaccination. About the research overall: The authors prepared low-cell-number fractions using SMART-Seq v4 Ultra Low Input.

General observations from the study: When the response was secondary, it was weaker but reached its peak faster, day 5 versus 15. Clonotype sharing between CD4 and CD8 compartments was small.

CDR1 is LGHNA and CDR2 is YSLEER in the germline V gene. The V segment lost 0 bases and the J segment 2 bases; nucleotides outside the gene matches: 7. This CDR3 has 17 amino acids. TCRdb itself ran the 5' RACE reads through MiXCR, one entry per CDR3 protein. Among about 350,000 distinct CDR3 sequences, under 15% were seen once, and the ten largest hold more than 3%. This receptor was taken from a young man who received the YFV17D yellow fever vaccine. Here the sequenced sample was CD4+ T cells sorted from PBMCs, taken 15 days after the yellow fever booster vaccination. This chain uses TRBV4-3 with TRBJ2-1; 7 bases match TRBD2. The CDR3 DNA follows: TGCGCCAGCAGCCAAGAGGCGTCTAGCGGTCCCTACAATGAGCAGTTCTTC. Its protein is CASSQEASSGPYNEQFF.